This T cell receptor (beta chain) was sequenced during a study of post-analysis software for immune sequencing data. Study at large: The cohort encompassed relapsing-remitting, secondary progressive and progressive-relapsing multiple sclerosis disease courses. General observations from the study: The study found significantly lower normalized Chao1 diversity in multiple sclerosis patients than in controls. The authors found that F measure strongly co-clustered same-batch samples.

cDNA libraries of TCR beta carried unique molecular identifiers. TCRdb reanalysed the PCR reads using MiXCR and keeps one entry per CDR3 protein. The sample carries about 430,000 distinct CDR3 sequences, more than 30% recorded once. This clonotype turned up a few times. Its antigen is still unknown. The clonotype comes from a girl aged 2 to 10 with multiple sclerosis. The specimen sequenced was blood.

CDR3 nucleotide sequence: TGTGCCACCAGCCAAGGGGTTGGCACTGAAGCTTTCTTT. This encodes CATSQGVGTEAFF. The rearrangement joins TRBV15 to TRBJ1-1; D is possibly TRBD1 (5 bases). Trimming stripped 5 bases from V and 4 bases from J, with 11 bases between. CDR1 is LNHNV and CDR2 is YYDKDF in the germline V gene (reference sequence). The CDR3 is 13 amino acids.